This T cell receptor (beta chain) is from a study of cytomegalovirus exposure and HLA in healthy donors. Study information: About 79 million unique TCRs from HLA-typed donors were held in an early data release. Study-wide points: Researchers reported that a few CMV-associated chains were confirmed in vitro as CMV antigen-specific.

About this clone: Its specificity is unknown.

PCR primers comprised 60 Vbeta and 13 Jbeta primers. The protocol was immunoSEQ multiplex PCR, while the TCRdb copy is restricted to in-frame clones and leaves out a portion. The sample includes about 170,000 clones, around four fifths seen only once; the top ten take around 3.1%. The trim removed 10 bases at V and 0 bases at J, leaving 3 bases unmatched. The CDR3 consists of 12 residues. Per the germline V gene, CDR1 is ENHRY and CDR2 is SYGVKD. This clonotype was sampled from a female donor in good health and CMV-seronegative. The chain links TRBV10-3 to TRBJ2-7, with TRBD1 identical over 7 bases. Sequenced: PBMCs. For the CDR3, the DNA is TGTGCCACGACAGGGAGCTCCTACGAGCAGTACTTC. The encoded protein is CATTGSSYEQYF.